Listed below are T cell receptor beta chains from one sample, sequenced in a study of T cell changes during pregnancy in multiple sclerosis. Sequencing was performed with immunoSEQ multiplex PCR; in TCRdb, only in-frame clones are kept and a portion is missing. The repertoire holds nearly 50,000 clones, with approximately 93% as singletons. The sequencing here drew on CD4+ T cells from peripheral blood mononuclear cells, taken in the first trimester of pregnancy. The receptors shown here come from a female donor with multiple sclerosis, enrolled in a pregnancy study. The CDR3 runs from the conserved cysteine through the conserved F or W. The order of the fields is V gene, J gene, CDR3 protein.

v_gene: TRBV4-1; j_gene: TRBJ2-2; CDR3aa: CASSQDQGRANTGELFF
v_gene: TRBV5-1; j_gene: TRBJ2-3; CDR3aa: CASSLFSGGANSDTQYF
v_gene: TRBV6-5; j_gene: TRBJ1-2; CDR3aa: CASGDNIHGYTF
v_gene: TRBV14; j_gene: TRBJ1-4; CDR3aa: CASSQTVLNEKLFF
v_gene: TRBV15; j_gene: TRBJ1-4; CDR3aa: CATSRDPGQGFPGNEKLFF
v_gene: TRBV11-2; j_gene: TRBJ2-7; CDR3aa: CASSLGQGGYEQYF
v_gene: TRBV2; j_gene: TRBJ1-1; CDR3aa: CASSGQENTEAFF
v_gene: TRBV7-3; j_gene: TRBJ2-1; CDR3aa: CASSLTPDSRNEQFF
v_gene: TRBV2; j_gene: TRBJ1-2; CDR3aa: CASSEGVGAGYTF
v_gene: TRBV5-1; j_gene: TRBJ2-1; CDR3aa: CASSLGASVQMSNEQFF
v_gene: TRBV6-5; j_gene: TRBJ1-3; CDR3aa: CASRNSISGNTIYF
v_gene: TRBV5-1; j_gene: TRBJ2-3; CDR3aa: CASSLNSGNTDTQYF
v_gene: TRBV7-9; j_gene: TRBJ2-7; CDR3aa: CASSLDQGSYEQYF
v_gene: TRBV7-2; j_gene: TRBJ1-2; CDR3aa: CASSLALGTGYYGYTF
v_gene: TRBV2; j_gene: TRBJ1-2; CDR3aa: CASSEAADGYTF
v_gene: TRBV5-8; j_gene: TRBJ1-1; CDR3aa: CASRREVGAEAFF
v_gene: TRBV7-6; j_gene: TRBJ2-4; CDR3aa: CASSESLGGVQYF
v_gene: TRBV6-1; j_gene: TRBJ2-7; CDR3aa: CASSFQAWEQYF
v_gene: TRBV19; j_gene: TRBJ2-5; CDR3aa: CASSTARSKIQETQYF
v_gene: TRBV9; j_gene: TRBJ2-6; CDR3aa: CASSVPRGGKNSGANVLTF
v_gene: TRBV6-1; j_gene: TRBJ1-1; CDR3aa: CASAGQGGGDTRAFF
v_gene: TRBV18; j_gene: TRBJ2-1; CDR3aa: CASSPVTSGNEQFF
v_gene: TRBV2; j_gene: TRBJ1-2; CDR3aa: CASSERGDRNYGYTF
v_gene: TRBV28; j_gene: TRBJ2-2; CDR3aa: CASSSGQLNTGELFF
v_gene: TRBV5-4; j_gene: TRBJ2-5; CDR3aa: CASSPQGWETQYF
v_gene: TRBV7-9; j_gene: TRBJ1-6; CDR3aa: CASAGDSSYNSPLHF
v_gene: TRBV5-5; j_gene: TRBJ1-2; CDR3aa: CASSSGSWGYGYTF
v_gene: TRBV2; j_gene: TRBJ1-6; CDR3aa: CASSERQGFSKKSPLHF
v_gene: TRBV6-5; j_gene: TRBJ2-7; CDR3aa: CASSPGQTLYEQYF
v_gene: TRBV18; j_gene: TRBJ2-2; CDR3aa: CASSPGTGETGELFF
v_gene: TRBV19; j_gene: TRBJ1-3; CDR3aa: CASGGRRGISSGNTIYF
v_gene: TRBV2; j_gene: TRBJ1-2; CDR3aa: CASTRVSGYTF
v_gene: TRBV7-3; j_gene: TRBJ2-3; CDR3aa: CASSLQAGATDTQYF
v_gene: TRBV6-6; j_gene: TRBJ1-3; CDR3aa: CATKGQGNTIYF
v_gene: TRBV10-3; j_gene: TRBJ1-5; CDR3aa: CAISEGQGVGQPQHF
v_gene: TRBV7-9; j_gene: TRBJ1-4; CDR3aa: CASSRQGFNEKLFF
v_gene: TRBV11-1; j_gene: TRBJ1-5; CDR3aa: CASSFLRDYSNQPQHF
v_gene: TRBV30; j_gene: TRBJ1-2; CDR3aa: CAWSVSSTGSNYGYTF
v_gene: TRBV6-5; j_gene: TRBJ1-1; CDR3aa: CASGRAGGETEAFF
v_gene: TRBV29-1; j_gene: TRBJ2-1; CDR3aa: CSVREAGGPFNEQFF
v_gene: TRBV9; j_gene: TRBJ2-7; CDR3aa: CASSVDAGGPSSYEQYF
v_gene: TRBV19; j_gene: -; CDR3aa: CASAKPNGGREQYF
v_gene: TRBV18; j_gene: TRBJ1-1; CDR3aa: CASSQTGGYTEAFF
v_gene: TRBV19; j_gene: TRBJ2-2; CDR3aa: CASSIGALGLNTGELFF
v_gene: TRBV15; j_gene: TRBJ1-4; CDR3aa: CATSPRASTNEKLFF
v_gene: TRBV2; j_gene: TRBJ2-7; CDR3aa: CASRPGLAGSYEQYF
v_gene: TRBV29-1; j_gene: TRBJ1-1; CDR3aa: CSVEKGGRATEAFF
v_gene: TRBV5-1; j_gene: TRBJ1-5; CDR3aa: CASSLGERDTQPQHF
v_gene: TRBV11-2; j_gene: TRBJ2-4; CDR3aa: CASSLDGQAKNIQYF
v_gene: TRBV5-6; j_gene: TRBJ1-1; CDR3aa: CASSLSRLGNTEAFF
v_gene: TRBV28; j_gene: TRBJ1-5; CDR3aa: CASTDVGGASNQPQHF
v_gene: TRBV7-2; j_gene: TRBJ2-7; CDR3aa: CASSLASAVEQYF
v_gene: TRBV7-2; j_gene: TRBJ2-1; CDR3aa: CASSYLAGRTDEQFF
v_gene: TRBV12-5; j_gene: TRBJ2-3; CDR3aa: CASGLVPRGGRTDTQYF
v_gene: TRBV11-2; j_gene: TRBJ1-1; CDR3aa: CASSLGFGQGNTEAFF
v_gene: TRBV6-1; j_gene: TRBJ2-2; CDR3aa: CASSTQGAAGELFF
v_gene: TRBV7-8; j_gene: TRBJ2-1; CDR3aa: CASSSLQGAIRYNEQFF
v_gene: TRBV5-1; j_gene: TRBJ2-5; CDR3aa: CASSEGLAGVKTQYF
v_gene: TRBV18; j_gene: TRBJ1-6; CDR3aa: CASSPTGGGSPLHF
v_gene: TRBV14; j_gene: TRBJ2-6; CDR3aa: CASSQESHTNVLTF